The clone carrying this T cell receptor beta chain appeared a few times. V lost 0 bases and J 9 bases, leaving 11 bases between the germline ends. This CDR3 contains 13 residues. Germline-derived CDR1 and CDR2 are ENHRY and SYGVKD. This sample was included in a study of blood T cell repertoires in COVID-19. Measured with immunoSEQ multiplex PCR; TCRdb has only the in-frame clones, and not every one. The data contain 210,000 or so clones, 90% of them singletons. Seattle's enrolled individuals joined amid active infection and were then monitored longitudinally. This chain connects TRBV10-3 to TRBJ1-2; no clear D gene. The sequenced sample was peripheral blood. The TCR sequence derives from a man aged 25-45 years with COVID-19, enrolled during active disease. The CDR3 DNA is TGTGCCATCAGTGAGTCCCAGACTAAGAGCTACACCTTC. This encodes CAISESQTKSYTF.